These 24 T cell receptor beta chains were all obtained from the same sample, sequenced in a study of T cells after posttransplantation cyclophosphamide. Treatment was busulfan-fludarabine conditioning, a marrow graft, and cyclophosphamide on days +3 and +4. This table comes from immunoSEQ multiplex PCR, and its TCRdb copy is limited to in-frame clones, with some not included. The profile shows approximately 800 clones, 75% to 85% of them singletons. Sequenced here: CD4+ T cells sorted from blood, sampled after an allogeneic stem cell transplant with post-transplant cyclophosphamide. The receptors shown here come from a female patient aged 30-39 years who received an allogeneic stem cell transplant from a related donor, was CMV-positive, and had no GVHD. Some T cells may be transferred from the graft donor.

The chain uses TRBV27 and TRBJ2-6; 9 bases are shared with TRBD1. Germline lookup yields CDR1 MNHEY and CDR2 SMNVEV (reference sequence). The CDR3 runs 20 residues. Trimming at V came to 2 bases and at J to 1 base, leaving 12 bases not matched to a gene. CDR3 nucleotides: TGTGCCAGCAGTTTACTGGGAGGCGGGACAGGGTGGTCTGGGGCCAACGTCCTGACTTTC. Translation: CASSLLGGGTGWSGANVLTF. Drawing the rest from reference TRBV27 and TRBJ2-6, the complete variable domain is EAQVTQNPRYLITVTGKKLTVTCSQNMNHEYMSWYRQDPGLGLRQIYYSMNVEVTDKGDVPEGYKVSRKEKRNFPLILESPSPNQTSLYFCASSLLGGGTGWSGANVLTFGAGSRLTVL.

The rearrangement links TRBV7-6 to TRBJ2-3; weak D call: TRBD1 (6 bases). The CDR3 is made up of 14 amino acids. Germline V CDR1 and CDR2: SGHVS, FNYEAQ. Trimming pared 1 base from V and 2 bases from J, leaving 7 bases between. The CDR3 nucleotides read TGTGCCAGCAGCTTAGGGGGGCCCACAGATACGCAGTATTTT. Encoded protein: CASSLGGPTDTQYF.

The chain joins TRBV20-1 to TRBJ1-5; D is uncertain. Germline V gene lookup returns CDR1 DFQATT and CDR2 SNEGSKA (reference sequence). V shed 3 bases and J shed 8 bases, with 8 bases lying between them. The CDR3 spans 11 residues. CDR3 in amino acids: CSASVGEPQHF. The CDR3 coding sequence is TGCAGTGCTAGTGTGGGCGAGCCCCAGCATTTT.

The chain couples TRBV7-8 to TRBJ1-3, with TRBD1 matching 7 bases. The CDR3 is made up of 15 amino acids. The junction had 6 bases not matched to a gene; V was cut back by 4 bases and J by 3 bases. Germline CDR1 reads SGHVS; CDR2 reads FQNEAQ. CDR3 loop: CASSSVAGGGNTIYF. The CDR3 bases are TGTGCCAGCAGCTCCGTGGCAGGGGGTGGAAACACCATATATTTT.

This clone has just a few counts. The J gene is TRBJ1-4, the V gene TRBV2, with no clear D. Germline CDR1 and CDR2: SNHLY and FYNNEI. The V and J ends lost 3 bases and 8 bases respectively, with 7 bases between them. The CDR3 is made up of 12 amino acids. The CDR3 DNA reads as TGTGCCAGCAGTGACGGTCGGGAAAAACTGTTTTTT. It yields the protein CASSDGREKLFF.

This clone counts as hyperexpanded. The identical CDR3 is also encoded by other nucleotide sequences in the sample. The genes are TRBV28 and TRBJ1-2; possibly TRBD1 for D (5 bases). From germline, CDR1 is MDHEN and CDR2 SYDVKM. The ends were cut back, 6 bases at V and 3 bases at J, with 14 bases in the middle. The CDR3 is made up of 14 amino acids. The DNA for the CDR3 is TGTGCCAGCAGCCCGCCGGACAAGTACTATGGCTACACCTTC. Protein: CASSPPDKYYGYTF.

The chain carries TRBV18 and TRBJ2-2; 9 bases are shared with TRBD1. The CDR3 contains 14 residues. Losses at the gene ends were 5 bases for V and 7 bases for J; bases not matched to a gene: 5. CDR1 and CDR2 (germline): KGHSH, LQKENI. The CDR3 spells CASSSGQGSGELFF. For the CDR3, the DNA is TGTGCCAGCTCATCCGGACAGGGGAGCGGGGAGCTGTTTTTT.

This sequence joins TRBV7-9 and TRBJ2-2; tentatively, D is TRBD2 (6 bases). The V end was cut by 1 base, the J end by 4 bases, with 13 bases between. This CDR3 is 16 amino acids long. Per the germline V gene, CDR1 is SEHNR and CDR2 is FQNEAQ (reference sequence). DNA of the CDR3: TGTGCCAGCAGCTTAGAGGCGGGGCGGGGCACCGGGGAGCTGTTTTTT. Translated, it gives CASSLEAGRGTGELFF. The full variable domain, its missing parts supplied by reference TRBV7-9 and TRBJ2-2, is DTGVSQNPRHKITKRGQNVTFRCDPISEHNRLYWYRQTLGQGPEFLTYFQNEAQLEKSRLLSDRFSAERPKGSFSTLEIQRTEQGDSAMYLCASSLEAGRGTGELFFGEGSRLTVL.

This chain links TRBV11-3 with TRBJ2-2, with 7 bases aligning to TRBD1. CDR3 length: 16 amino acids. The germline gives CDR1 SGHNT, CDR2 YENEEA. J was trimmed by 6 bases and V by 7 bases; bases with no gene match: 14. The CDR3 region has the DNA TGTGCCAGCAAACCGGAGACCGGGACAGCCCCCGGGGAGCTGTTTTTT. Translating it yields CASKPETGTAPGELFF.

The V gene is TRBV19, the J gene TRBJ1-1; D unclear. CDR3 length equals 14 residues. Germline-derived CDR1 and CDR2 are LNHDA and SQIVND (reference sequence). V lost 3 bases, J lost 7 bases, and 15 bases lay in between. The CDR3 sequence: CASSIQQKPNEAFF. The CDR3 DNA reads TGTGCCAGTAGTATTCAACAGAAGCCAAATGAAGCTTTCTTT.

This clone was picked up a small number of times. The chain couples TRBV28 to TRBJ1-2, with D tentatively TRBD1 (5 bases). Trimming removed 5 bases from V and 4 bases from J, with 14 bases in between. The CDR3 runs to 14 residues. Germline loops: CDR1 MDHEN, CDR2 SYDVKM. The CDR3 reads CASSPPDNFYGYTF. The CDR3 coding sequence is TGTGCCAGCAGTCCACCGGACAACTTCTATGGCTACACCTTC.

The genes are TRBV10-1 and TRBJ2-5, with 7 bases that match TRBD2. This CDR3 is built from 16 residues. CDR1 is WNHNN and CDR2 is SYGVQD in the germline V gene (reference sequence). J gave up 0 bases and V 10 bases, and 14 bases lay outside the gene matches. CDR3 nucleotide sequence: TGCGCCACCGATACAAGCGGGGAATGGTACCAAGAGACCCAGTACTTC. Its protein is CATDTSGEWYQETQYF.

The rearrangement joins TRBV7-6 to TRBJ1-3; TRBD1 matches at 8 bases. Germline CDR1 reads SGHVS; CDR2 reads FNYEAQ. The V segment lost 1 base and the J segment 0 bases; nucleotides outside the gene matches: 8. The CDR3 is made up of 18 amino acids. CDR3 nucleotide sequence: TGTGCCAGCAGCTTAGGGGCGGACAGGGTATACTCTGGAAACACCATATATTTT. This sequence encodes CASSLGADRVYSGNTIYF.

The chain is built from TRBV27 and TRBJ1-2, with a possible D match to TRBD1 (5 bases). CDR3 length: 12 residues. CDR1 is MNHEY, CDR2 SMNVEV, per germline (reference sequence). The V and J ends lost 8 bases and 7 bases respectively, with 14 bases between them. The CDR3 reads CASARVISGYTF. CDR3 nucleotides: TGTGCCAGCGCCAGGGTCATTTCTGGCTACACCTTC.

The V gene is TRBV5-1, the J gene TRBJ1-4; 7 bases map to TRBD1. The V segment lost 2 bases and the J segment 7 bases; nucleotides outside the gene matches: 5. CDR1 SGHRS and CDR2 YFSETQ come from the germline V gene. CDR3 size: 14 residues. CDR3 bases: TGCGCCAGCAGCTTTGGACAGGATGGTGAAAAACTGTTTTTT. Protein product: CASSFGQDGEKLFF.

Here the CDR3 DNA reads TGCGCCAGCCAAAAACGTCCCGGACAGGGTGGAAACACCATATATTTT. Translation: CASQKRPGQGGNTIYF. The rearrangement joins TRBV23-1 to TRBJ1-3, with 8 bases matching TRBD1. TRBV23-1 is an ORF, with its function uncertain. There are 16 residues in the CDR3. The ends lost 8 bases at V and 3 bases at J; junction bases unmatched: 12.

The sample holds a few counts of this clone. V is TRBV13 and J is TRBJ2-5; D is ambiguous. Per germline, CDR1 PRHDT and CDR2 FYEKMQ (reference sequence). The CDR3 is 13 residues long. With 5 bases removed from V and 4 bases from J, the gap between germline ends came to 11 bases. The CDR3 nucleotides read TGTGCCAGCAGCCGGTGGGCCGTAGAGACCCAGTACTTC. Translating it yields CASSRWAVETQYF.

The rearrangement joins TRBV7-9 to TRBJ2-7; D not resolved. Germline V gives CDR1 SEHNR, CDR2 FQNEAQ (reference sequence). The length of the CDR3 is 11 residues. Trimming cost V 1 base and J 9 bases, with 7 bases left between them. DNA of the CDR3: TGTGCCAGCAGCTTAGGCGGATCGCAGTACTTC. Translating gives CASSLGGSQYF.

The genes are TRBV11-3 and TRBJ2-5, with 11 bases fitting TRBD1. The CDR3 is 15 amino acids. Per germline, CDR1 SGHNT and CDR2 YENEEA. Losses at the gene ends were 5 bases for V and 4 bases for J; bases not matched to a gene: 6. The CDR3 bases are TGTGCCAGCAGCCGGGGACAGGGGGTCCGAGAGACCCAGTACTTC. Its protein is CASSRGQGVRETQYF. Complete variable domain (other parts from reference TRBV11-3 and TRBJ2-5): EAGVVQSPRYKIIEKKQPVAFWCNPISGHNTLYWYLQNLGQGPELLIRYENEEAVDDSQLPKDRFSAERLKGVDSTLKIQPAELGDSAVYLCASSRGQGVRETQYFGPGTRLLVL.

J is TRBJ2-7 and V is TRBV19, with a weak D call TRBD1 (6 bases). Germline V gene sequence: CDR1 LNHDA, CDR2 SQIVND (reference sequence). Trimming removed 6 bases from V and 6 bases from J, with 15 bases in between. This CDR3 spans 13 amino acids. CDR3 residues: CASSSQAGVEQYF. CDR3 sequence (DNA): TGTGCCAGTAGCTCGCAGGCAGGGGTCGAGCAGTACTTC.

The chain recombines TRBV18 with TRBJ1-1; no clear D gene. With 1 base removed from V and 3 bases from J, the gap between germline ends came to 12 bases. Germline values: CDR1 KGHSH, CDR2 LQKENI. The length of the CDR3 is 15 residues. Here the CDR3 reads CASSPLWGADTEAFF. CDR3 in DNA: TGTGCCAGCTCACCACTCTGGGGAGCGGACACTGAAGCTTTCTTT. Filled out from reference TRBV18 and TRBJ1-1, the complete variable domain reads NAGVMQNPRHLVRRRGQEARLRCSPMKGHSHVYWYRQLPEEGLKFMVYLQKENIIDESGMPKERFSAEFPKEGPSILRIQQVVRGDSAAYFCASSPLWGADTEAFFGQGTRLTVV.

The J gene is TRBJ2-7, the V gene TRBV5-6; 9 positions agree with TRBD2. The CDR3 is 14 amino acids. Germline trimming cut 2 bases from V and 2 bases from J; bases unmatched to any gene: 2. Germline lookup yields CDR1 SGHDT and CDR2 YYEEEE. CDR3 nucleotides: TGTGCCAGCAGCTTTGCGGGGGGGACCTACGAGCAGTACTTC. It encodes CASSFAGGTYEQYF.

This clone is classed as large. The chain is built from TRBV5-4 and TRBJ1-1; TRBD1 matches 8 bases. The J segment lost 6 bases and the V segment lost 6 bases, leaving 10 bases of the junction unmatched. CDR1 is SGHNT, CDR2 YYREEE, per germline (reference sequence). This CDR3 comprises 14 residues. The CDR3 reads CASTMGQVRAEAFF. CDR3 in DNA: TGTGCCAGCACAATGGGACAGGTGAGGGCTGAAGCTTTCTTT.

This rearrangement joins TRBV19 to TRBJ1-2; D is unclear. The CDR3 runs 15 residues. V was shortened by 1 base and J by 8 bases, with 17 bases between the two germline ends. Germline CDR1 is LNHDA and CDR2 is SQIVND (reference sequence). The CDR3 coding sequence is TGTGCCAGTAGTATAGTAGCCGGTCTCCCCGGGGGCTACACCTTC. It codes for CASSIVAGLPGGYTF.